The 30 T cell receptor beta chains below come from one sample, sequenced in a study of blood T cell repertoires in COVID-19 (dated by TCRdb to about 2020). Library preparation employed the immunoSEQ multiplex PCR assay. Sourced from immuneACCESS, this table was stored by TCRdb with only in-frame sequences that have V and J called. A share of the clones is absent; for the studies checked, an unresolved V gene accounts for under half, and the remainder has no known explanation. A total of 300,000 to 450,000 clones appear in this sample, 89% of them only once. The ten largest account for 3% to 4.5% of the sample. Sequencing input: peripheral blood. These receptors were obtained from a woman in her fifties or sixties with COVID-19, enrolled during active disease.

This chain links TRBV7-9 with TRBJ2-5, with TRBD2 identical over 7 bases. The CDR3 is 19 amino acids. Per the germline V gene, CDR1 is SEHNR and CDR2 is FQNEAQ (reference sequence). V lost 2 bases and J lost 1; bases outside the gene matches: 16. In DNA, the CDR3 is TGTGCCAGCAGCTTATTAAGCGGGAAGGCCCTGGGAACCCAAGAGACCCAGTACTTC. This translates into CASSLLSGKALGTQETQYF.

The chain couples TRBV3-1 (or the pseudogene TRBV3-2) to TRBJ2-2, with 8 positions matching TRBD2. V trimming: 3 bases; J trimming: 5 bases; junction bases outside the gene matches: 11. Looked up from germline, CDR1 is LGHDT and CDR2 is YNNKEL (reference sequence). The CDR3 consists of 17 residues. CDR3 protein: CASSQGSGGGWTGELFF. Written as DNA, the CDR3 is TGTGCCAGCAGCCAGGGTAGCGGCGGGGGGTGGACCGGGGAGCTGTTTTTT.

This sequence joins TRBV10-3 and TRBJ1-5; D may be TRBD1 (6 bases). The V and J ends lost 3 bases and 0 bases respectively, with 18 bases between them. This CDR3 spans 18 amino acids. The V gene's germline CDR1 is ENHRY and CDR2 SYGVKD. In DNA form, the CDR3 reads TGTGCCATCAGTGACGGGTCCGGGGGGCTTTATAGCAATCAGCCCCAGCATTTT. Protein sequence: CAISDGSGGLYSNQPQHF.

This clone was counted at least ten times. The chain employs TRBV27 and TRBJ1-1; 11 bases map to TRBD1. The V and J ends lost 10 bases and 5 bases, in that order; junction bases with no gene match: 6. CDR1 is MNHEY and CDR2 is SMNVEV in the germline V gene (reference sequence). The CDR3 is 13 amino acids. The CDR3 loop reads CATRTGGATEAFF. The CDR3, as DNA: TGTGCCACACGGACAGGGGGCGCGACTGAAGCTTTCTTT.

On this clone itself: The junction departs from the called germline gene at one end, perhaps through a read error. The V call is TRBV5-1, the J call TRBJ1-2; 7 bases are a match to TRBD1. The CDR3 totals 14 residues. Germline CDR1 is SGHRS and CDR2 is YFSETQ. The CDR3 region is CTSSQGTANYGYTF. CDR3 in DNA: TGCACCAGCAGCCAAGGGACAGCTAACTATGGCTACACCTTC.

The gene calls are TRBV30 and TRBJ2-1; maybe TRBD2 (7 bases). Germline CDR1 GTSNPN, CDR2 SVGIG (reference sequence). V lost 4 bases and J 1 base, leaving 14 bases between the germline ends. This CDR3 comprises 15 residues. CDR3 residues: CAWNREGGSYNEQFF. The CDR3 coding sequence is TGTGCCTGGAATAGGGAGGGGGGATCCTACAATGAGCAGTTCTTC.

To note about this clone: At the DNA level, this CDR3 is encoded by other sequences in the same sample as well. The genes are TRBV7-3 and TRBJ2-3, with 8 bases identical to TRBD2. CDR3 length: 15 residues. Per germline, CDR1 SGHTA and CDR2 FQGTGA. Trimming at V came to 0 bases and at J to 1 base, leaving 0 bases not matched to a gene. CDR3 bases: TGTGCCAGCAGCTTAACTAGCGGGGGCACAGATACGCAGTATTTT. This encodes CASSLTSGGTDTQYF.

V usage is TRBV19 and J usage is TRBJ1-1, with 8 nucleotides matching TRBD1. CDR3 length: 14 amino acids. Looked up from germline, CDR1 is LNHDA and CDR2 is SQIVND (reference sequence). Trimming at V came to 6 bases and at J to 1 base, leaving 4 bases not matched to a gene. The CDR3: CASRRDRPNTEAFF. In nucleotides, the CDR3 is TGTGCCAGTAGACGGGACAGGCCGAACACTGAAGCTTTCTTT. Together with reference TRBV19 and TRBJ1-1, the CDR3 gives the full variable domain: DGGITQSPKYLFRKEGQNVTLSCEQNLNHDAMYWYRQDPGQGLRLIYYSQIVNDFQKGDIAEGYSVSREKKESFPLTVTSAQKNPTAFYLCASRRDRPNTEAFFGQGTRLTVV.

The chain links TRBV7-2 to TRBJ2-5; TRBD2 matches 10 bases. This CDR3 region has 16 residues. From germline, CDR1 is SGHTA and CDR2 FQGNSA. V was clipped by 5 bases and J by 4 bases; unmatched bases: 10. The chain's CDR3 is CASSLNSGGAGETQYF. In DNA form, the CDR3 reads TGTGCCAGCAGCCTAAACAGCGGGGGGGCTGGAGAGACCCAGTACTTC.

V is TRBV6-5 and J is TRBJ2-1, with a weak D call TRBD1 (6 bases). Germline assignment: CDR1 MNHEY and CDR2 SVGAGI. CDR3 size: 12 residues. V was trimmed by 2 bases and J by 8 bases, leaving 7 bases between them. The CDR3 is CASSYEGDEQFF. The DNA for the CDR3 is TGTGCCAGCAGTTACGAGGGGGATGAGCAGTTCTTC.

The rearrangement uses TRBV18 and TRBJ1-6, with D possibly being TRBD1 (6 bases). The V end was cut by 0 bases, the J end by 5 bases, with 11 bases between. This CDR3 is 16 amino acids long. Per germline, CDR1 KGHSH and CDR2 LQKENI. CDR3 in amino acids: CASSPPGGANNSPLHF. CDR3 DNA sequence: TGTGCCAGCTCACCACCCGGGGGGGCTAATAATTCACCCCTCCACTTT.

With regard to this clone: Within the sample, other DNA sequences also encode this same CDR3. V gene TRBV6-6 combines with J gene TRBJ1-2; 7 positions match TRBD1. V shed 2 bases and J 2 bases; nucleotides not matched to a gene: 2. CDR1 is MNHNY, CDR2 SVGAGI, per germline (reference sequence). The CDR3 is 14 amino acids. The CDR3 region is CASSYEGANYGYTF. As DNA, the CDR3 is TGTGCCAGCAGTTACGAGGGGGCGAACTATGGCTACACCTTC.

This rearrangement joins TRBV3-1 (or the pseudogene TRBV3-2) to TRBJ2-2; D might be TRBD1 (6 bases). The germline gives CDR1 LGHDT, CDR2 YNNKEL (reference sequence). V dropped 0 bases and J dropped 4 bases, with 15 bases sitting between them. The length of the CDR3 is 17 residues. CDR3 nucleotide sequence: TGTGCCAGCAGCCAAGATCGTGTGGACAGAGGCACCGGGGAGCTGTTTTTT. This translates into CASSQDRVDRGTGELFF.

V and J are TRBV7-2 and TRBJ2-2; 11 nucleotides line up with TRBD2. Germline loops: CDR1 SGHTA, CDR2 FQGNSA. Trimming at V came to 0 bases and at J to 3 bases, leaving 3 bases not matched to a gene. The CDR3 runs 17 residues. DNA of the CDR3: TGTGCCAGCAGCTTAGCTAGCGGGGGGGGTTACACCGGGGAGCTGTTTTTT. Its translation is CASSLASGGGYTGELFF.

The V gene is TRBV7-2, the J gene TRBJ2-1; perhaps TRBD1 as D (5 bases). Trimming removed 3 bases from V and 15 bases from J, with 27 bases in between. This CDR3 contains 16 residues. Germline lookup yields CDR1 SGHTA and CDR2 FQGNSA. The CDR3 loop is CASSLHITGPGNKGFF. For the CDR3, the DNA is TGTGCCAGCAGCTTGCATATTACCGGCCCAGGGAATAAGGGGTTCTTC.

This rearrangement joins TRBV19 to TRBJ1-2; D unclear. Per the germline V gene, CDR1 is LNHDA and CDR2 is SQIVND (reference sequence). The CDR3 spans 15 residues. V dropped 3 bases and J dropped 0 bases, with 11 bases sitting between them. CDR3 DNA sequence: TGTGCCAGTAGTATCCCCGCTACCACTAACTATGGCTACACCTTC. Protein product: CASSIPATTNYGYTF.

The V call is TRBV9, the J call TRBJ1-1; D gene ambiguous. The V end was cut by 3 bases, the J end by 2 bases, with 11 bases between. Germline V gives CDR1 SGDLS, CDR2 YYNGEE. The CDR3 length is 14 residues. As DNA, the CDR3 is TGTGCCAGCAGCGAACAGATTTCTAACACTGAAGCTTTCTTT. It encodes CASSEQISNTEAFF.

The V gene is TRBV6-2 or TRBV6-3, the J gene TRBJ1-5; the match to TRBD1 covers 10 bases. There are 16 residues in the CDR3. Germline CDR1 and CDR2: MNHEY and SVGEGT. The trim removed 5 bases at V and 3 bases at J, leaving 7 bases unmatched. The CDR3 nucleotides read TGTGCCAGCAGTCGGGACAGGGGCCGATCCAATCAGCCCCAGCATTTT. This codes for CASSRDRGRSNQPQHF.

The chain is built from TRBV7-9 and TRBJ2-3; TRBD2 matches 9 bases. The germline V gene encodes CDR1 SEHNR and CDR2 FQNEAQ (reference sequence). The CDR3 extends over 17 amino acids. The V and J ends lost 1 base and 6 bases, in that order; junction bases with no gene match: 11. The CDR3 bases are TGTGCCAGCAGCTTAGACGTTTTGGGACTAGCAAAGGATACGCAGTATTTT. This codes for CASSLDVLGLAKDTQYF.

V usage is TRBV18 and J usage is TRBJ2-1; 8 bases agree with TRBD2. The CDR3 runs 14 residues. V dropped 8 bases and J dropped 3; count of bases not matched to a gene: 6. Germline assignment: CDR1 KGHSH and CDR2 LQKENI. CDR3 in amino acids: CASKRAGDYNEQFF. CDR3 nucleotides: TGTGCCAGCAAAAGAGCGGGGGACTACAATGAGCAGTTCTTC.

The chain carries TRBV4-1 and TRBJ1-4, with unresolved D. Germline V gives CDR1 MGHRA, CDR2 YSYEKL. Trimming cost V 4 bases and J 2 bases, with 14 bases left between them. CDR3 length: 16 amino acids. The CDR3 reads CASSLTLQVTNEKLFF. The CDR3 coding sequence is TGCGCCAGCAGCCTAACCTTGCAGGTCACTAATGAAAAACTGTTTTTT.

J is TRBJ2-7 and V is TRBV5-4, with 8 bases lining up with TRBD2. In germline, CDR1 is SGHNT, CDR2 YYREEE (reference sequence). The V and J ends lost 1 base and 3 bases, in that order; junction bases with no gene match: 3. The CDR3 totals 14 residues. The DNA of the CDR3 is TGTGCCAGCAGCTTGACGGGACTAGTCTACGAGCAGTACTTC. Amino acids: CASSLTGLVYEQYF.

CDR3 in DNA: TGTGCCAGTAGCACCACCCGACAGGGTACGTCCAAAAACATTCAGTACTTC. Translation: CASSTTRQGTSKNIQYF. The chain links TRBV19 to TRBJ2-4, with 7 bases identical to TRBD1. J was trimmed by 2 bases and V by 6 bases; bases with no gene match: 13. The CDR3 sequence is 17 residues long. Germline lookup yields CDR1 LNHDA and CDR2 SQIVND (reference sequence).

This rearrangement joins TRBV7-8 to TRBJ1-2; D perhaps matches TRBD1 (5 bases). In germline, CDR1 is SGHVS, CDR2 FQNEAQ. V shed 5 bases and J shed 2 bases, with 9 bases lying between them. This CDR3 spans 13 amino acids. CDR3 in amino acids: CASSPGHNYGYTF. Written as DNA, the CDR3 is TGTGCCAGCAGCCCTGGACACAACTATGGCTACACCTTC. The whole variable domain, filled in from reference TRBV7-8 and TRBJ1-2, reads GAGVSQSPRYKVAKRGQDVALRCDPISGHVSLFWYQQALGQGPEFLTYFQNEAQLDKSGLPSDRFFAERPEGSVSTLKIQRTQQEDSAVYLCASSPGHNYGYTFGSGTRLTVV.

The chain carries TRBV10-2 and TRBJ1-3; D remains ambiguous. This CDR3 spans 15 amino acids. V shed 6 bases and J shed 4 bases, with 16 bases lying between them. Per the germline V gene, CDR1 is WSHSY and CDR2 is SAAADI. CDR3 residues: CASSSEGLKGNTIYF. CDR3 DNA sequence: TGCGCCAGCAGCTCGGAGGGTCTTAAGGGAAACACCATATATTTT.

This clone occurred once. The CDR3 loop is CASSLVGGNTEAFF. The CDR3 coding sequence is TGTGCCAGCAGCTTGGTGGGGGGAAACACTGAAGCTTTCTTT. The V call is TRBV5-6, the J call TRBJ1-1; TRBD1 might be the D (5 bases). Germline lookup yields CDR1 SGHDT and CDR2 YYEEEE. Trimming removed 0 bases at V and 2 bases at J, with 8 bases between. This CDR3 comprises 14 residues.

The chain combines TRBV25-1 with TRBJ1-3, with D possibly matching TRBD1 (5 bases). Germline assignment: CDR1 MGHDK and CDR2 SYGVNS. This CDR3 region has 14 residues. The ends were cut back, 3 bases at V and 1 base at J, with 7 bases in the middle. The CDR3 coding sequence is TGTGCCAGCAGTGATCCAGGGTCTGGAAACACCATATATTTT. Translation gives CASSDPGSGNTIYF.

This chain uses TRBV6-5 with TRBJ1-2; D unresolved. V lost 7 bases, J lost 8 bases, and 17 bases lay in between. This CDR3 has 13 amino acids. CDR1 is MNHEY and CDR2 is SVGAGI in the germline V gene. The CDR3: CASTLGGGRGYTF. Here the CDR3 DNA reads TGTGCCAGCACCCTGGGAGGAGGCCGGGGCTACACCTTC.

The V call is TRBV5-6, the J call TRBJ1-6, with 7 bases that match TRBD1. The CDR3 sequence is 16 residues long. In germline, CDR1 is SGHDT, CDR2 YYEEEE. V lost 1 base, J lost 6 bases, and 7 bases stayed unmatched. The DNA for the CDR3 is TGTGCCAGCAGCTTGACAGGGGTGGAAGCTAATTCACCCCTCCACTTT. It codes for CASSLTGVEANSPLHF.

The chain recombines TRBV19 with TRBJ2-7; tentative D call: TRBD2 (6 bases). Germline V CDR1 and CDR2: LNHDA, SQIVND (reference sequence). Trimming cost V 1 base and J 2 bases, with 9 bases left between them. There are 14 residues in the CDR3. The CDR3 reads CASSIGRGTYEQYF. The CDR3 DNA reads as TGTGCCAGTAGTATAGGCCGGGGGACCTACGAGCAGTACTTC.